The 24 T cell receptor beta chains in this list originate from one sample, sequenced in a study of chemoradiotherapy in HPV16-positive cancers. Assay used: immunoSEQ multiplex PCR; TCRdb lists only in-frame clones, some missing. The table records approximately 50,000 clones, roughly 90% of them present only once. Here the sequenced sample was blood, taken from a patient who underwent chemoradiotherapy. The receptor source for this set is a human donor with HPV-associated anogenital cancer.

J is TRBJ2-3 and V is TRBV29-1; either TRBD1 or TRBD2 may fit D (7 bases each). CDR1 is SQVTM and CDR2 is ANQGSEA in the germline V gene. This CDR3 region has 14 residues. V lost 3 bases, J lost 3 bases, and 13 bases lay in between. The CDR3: CSVDDREGTDTQYF. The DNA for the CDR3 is TGCAGCGTTGATGACAGGGAGGGTACAGATACGCAGTATTTT.

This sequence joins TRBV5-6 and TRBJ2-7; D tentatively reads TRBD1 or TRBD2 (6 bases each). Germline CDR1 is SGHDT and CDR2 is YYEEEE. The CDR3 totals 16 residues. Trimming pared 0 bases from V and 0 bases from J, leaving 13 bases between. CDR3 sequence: CASSLEGGPSSYEQYF. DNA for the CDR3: TGTGCCAGCAGCTTGGAAGGGGGGCCGAGCTCCTACGAGCAGTACTTC.

DNA of the CDR3: TGCGCCAGCAGCCCAGTTTTGGGGGGCAGAGGCGGGGAGCTGTTTTTT. It encodes CASSPVLGGRGGELFF. The V call is TRBV4-1, the J call TRBJ2-2; D may be TRBD1 or TRBD2 (6 bases each). Germline loops: CDR1 MGHRA, CDR2 YSYEKL. Trimming cost V 4 bases and J 7 bases, with 19 bases left between them. The CDR3 length is 16 residues.

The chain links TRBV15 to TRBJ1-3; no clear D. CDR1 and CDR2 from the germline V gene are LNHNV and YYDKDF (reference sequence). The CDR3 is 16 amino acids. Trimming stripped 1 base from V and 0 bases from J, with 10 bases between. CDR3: CATSRGLRISGNTIYF. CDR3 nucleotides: TGTGCCACCAGCAGAGGGTTACGGATCTCTGGAAACACCATATATTTT.

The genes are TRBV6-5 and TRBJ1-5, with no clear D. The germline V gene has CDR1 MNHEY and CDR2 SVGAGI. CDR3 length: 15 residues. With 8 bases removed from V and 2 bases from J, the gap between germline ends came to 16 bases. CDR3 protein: CASGRNARGNQPQHF. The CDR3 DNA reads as TGTGCCAGCGGTCGTAATGCCCGAGGCAATCAGCCCCAGCATTTT.

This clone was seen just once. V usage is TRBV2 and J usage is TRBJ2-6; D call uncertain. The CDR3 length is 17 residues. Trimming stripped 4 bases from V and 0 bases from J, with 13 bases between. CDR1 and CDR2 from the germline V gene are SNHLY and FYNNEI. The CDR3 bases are TGTGCCAGCAGTGGAGGTCCTAATCTCTCTGGGGCCAACGTCCTGACTTTC. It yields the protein CASSGGPNLSGANVLTF.

The CDR3 DNA reads as TGTGCCTGCACGGGGTATGGAAACACCATATATTTT. This codes for CACTGYGNTIYF. This chain links TRBV30 with TRBJ1-3; D ambiguous. The V end was cut by 6 bases, the J end by 3 bases, with 9 bases between. CDR1 is GTSNPN, CDR2 SVGIG, per germline (reference sequence). The CDR3 has 12 residues.

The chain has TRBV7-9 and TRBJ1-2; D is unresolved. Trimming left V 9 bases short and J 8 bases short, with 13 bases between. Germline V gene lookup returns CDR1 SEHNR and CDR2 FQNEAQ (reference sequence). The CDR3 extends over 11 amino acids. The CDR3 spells CASATGDGYTF. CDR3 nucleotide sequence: TGTGCCAGTGCAACGGGTGACGGCTACACCTTC. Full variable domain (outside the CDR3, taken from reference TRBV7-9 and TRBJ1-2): DTGVSQNPRHKITKRGQNVTFRCDPISEHNRLYWYRQTLGQGPEFLTYFQNEAQLEKSRLLSDRFSAERPKGSFSTLEIQRTEQGDSAMYLCASATGDGYTFGSGTRLTVV.

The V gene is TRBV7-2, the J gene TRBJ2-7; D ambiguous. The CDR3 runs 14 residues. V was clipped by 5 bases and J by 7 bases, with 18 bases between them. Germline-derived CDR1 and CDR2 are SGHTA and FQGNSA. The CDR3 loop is CASSLGWAVGEQYF. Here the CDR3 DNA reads TGTGCCAGCAGCCTCGGGTGGGCAGTCGGGGAGCAGTACTTC.

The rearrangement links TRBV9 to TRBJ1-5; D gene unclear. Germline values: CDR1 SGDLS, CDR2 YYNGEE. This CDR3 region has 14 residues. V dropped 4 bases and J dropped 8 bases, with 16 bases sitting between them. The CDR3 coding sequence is TGTGCCAGCAGCCTCCCCGGTGTGGGGAAGCCCCAGCATTTT. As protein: CASSLPGVGKPQHF.

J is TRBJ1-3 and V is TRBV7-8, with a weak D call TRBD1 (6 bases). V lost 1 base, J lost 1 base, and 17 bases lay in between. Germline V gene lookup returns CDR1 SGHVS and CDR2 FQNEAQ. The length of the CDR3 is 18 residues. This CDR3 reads CASSLDAADRLSGNTIYF. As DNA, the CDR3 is TGTGCCAGCAGCTTAGACGCGGCAGACAGGCTTTCTGGAAACACCATATATTTT.

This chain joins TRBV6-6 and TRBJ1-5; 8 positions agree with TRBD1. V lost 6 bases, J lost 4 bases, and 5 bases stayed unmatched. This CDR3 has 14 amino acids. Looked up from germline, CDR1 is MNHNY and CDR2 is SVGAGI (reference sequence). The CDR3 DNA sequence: TGTGCCAGCAGCCCTGGACAGGGAAATCAGCCCCAGCATTTT. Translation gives CASSPGQGNQPQHF.

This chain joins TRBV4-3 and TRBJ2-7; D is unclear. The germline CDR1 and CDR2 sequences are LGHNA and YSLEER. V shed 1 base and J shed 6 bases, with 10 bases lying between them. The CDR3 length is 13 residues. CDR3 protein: CASSQGVATEQYF. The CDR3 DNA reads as TGCGCCAGCAGCCAAGGGGTCGCCACCGAGCAGTACTTC.

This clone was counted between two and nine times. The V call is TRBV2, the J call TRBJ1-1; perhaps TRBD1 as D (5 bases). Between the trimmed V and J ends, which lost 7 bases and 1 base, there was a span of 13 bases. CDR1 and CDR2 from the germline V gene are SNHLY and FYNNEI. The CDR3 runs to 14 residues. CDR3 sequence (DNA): TGTGCCAGCAAATACGGGGACGGGAACACTGAAGCTTTCTTT. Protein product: CASKYGDGNTEAFF.

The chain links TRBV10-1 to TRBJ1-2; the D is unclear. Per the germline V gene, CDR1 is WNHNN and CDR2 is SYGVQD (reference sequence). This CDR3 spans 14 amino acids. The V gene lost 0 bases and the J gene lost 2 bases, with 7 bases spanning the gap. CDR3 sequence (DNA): TGCGCCAGCAGTGAGTCGGGCAGGAACTATGGCTACACCTTC. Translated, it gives CASSESGRNYGYTF.

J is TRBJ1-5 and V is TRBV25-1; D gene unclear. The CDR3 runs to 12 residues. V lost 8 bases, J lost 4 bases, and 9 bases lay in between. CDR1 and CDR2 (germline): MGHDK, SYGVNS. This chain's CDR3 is CASGEGNQPQHF. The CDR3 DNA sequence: TGTGCCAGCGGGGAAGGTAATCAGCCCCAGCATTTT.

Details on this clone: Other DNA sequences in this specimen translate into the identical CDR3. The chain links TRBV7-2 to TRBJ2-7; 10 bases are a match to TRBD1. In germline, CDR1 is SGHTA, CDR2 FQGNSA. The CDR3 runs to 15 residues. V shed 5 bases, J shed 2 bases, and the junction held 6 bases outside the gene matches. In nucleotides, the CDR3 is TGTGCCAGCAGCCCCCGGACAGGGGGGACCTACGAGCAGTACTTC. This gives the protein CASSPRTGGTYEQYF. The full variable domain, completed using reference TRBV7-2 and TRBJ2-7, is GAGVSQSPSNKVTEKGKDVELRCDPISGHTALYWYRQSLGQGLEFLIYFQGNSAPDKSGLPSDRFSAERTGGSVSTLTIQRTQQEDSAVYLCASSPRTGGTYEQYFGPGTRLTVT.

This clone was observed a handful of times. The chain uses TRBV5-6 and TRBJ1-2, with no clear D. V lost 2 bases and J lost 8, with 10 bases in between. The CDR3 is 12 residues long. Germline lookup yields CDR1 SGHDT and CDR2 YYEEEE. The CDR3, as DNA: TGTGCCAGCAGCTTCTCCCGAGGAGGCTACACCTTC. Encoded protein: CASSFSRGGYTF.

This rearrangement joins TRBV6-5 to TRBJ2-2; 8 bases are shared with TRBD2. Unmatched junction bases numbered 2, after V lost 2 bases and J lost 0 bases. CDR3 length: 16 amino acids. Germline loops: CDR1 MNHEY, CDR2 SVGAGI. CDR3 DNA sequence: TGTGCCAGCAGTTACCTACTAGCGGCGAACACCGGGGAGCTGTTTTTT. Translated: CASSYLLAANTGELFF.

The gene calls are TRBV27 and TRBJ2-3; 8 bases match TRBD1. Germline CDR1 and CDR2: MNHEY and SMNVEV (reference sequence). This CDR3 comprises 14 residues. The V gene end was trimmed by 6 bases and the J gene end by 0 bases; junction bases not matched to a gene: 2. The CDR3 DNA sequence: TGTGCCAGCAGCCGGACAGGGAGCACAGATACGCAGTATTTT. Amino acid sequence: CASSRTGSTDTQYF.

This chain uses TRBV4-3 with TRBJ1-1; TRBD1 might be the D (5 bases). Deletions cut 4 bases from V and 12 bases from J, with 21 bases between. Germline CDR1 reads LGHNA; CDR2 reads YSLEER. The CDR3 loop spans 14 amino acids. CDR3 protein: CASSPDSGSGLTFF. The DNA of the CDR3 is TGCGCCAGCAGCCCGGACTCAGGGTCTGGGTTAACTTTCTTT.

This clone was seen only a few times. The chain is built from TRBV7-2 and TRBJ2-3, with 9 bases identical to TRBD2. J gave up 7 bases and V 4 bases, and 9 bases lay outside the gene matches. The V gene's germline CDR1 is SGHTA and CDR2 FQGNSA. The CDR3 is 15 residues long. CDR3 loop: CASSSRGGAGNTQYF. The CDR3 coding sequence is TGTGCCAGCAGCTCCCGCGGGGGGGCCGGGAATACGCAGTATTTT.

The CDR3 bases are TGTGCCAGCAGGCTGGGACCTTTTGTTTCGGACACCGGGGAGCTGTTTTTT. Its protein is CASRLGPFVSDTGELFF. The J gene is TRBJ2-2, the V gene TRBV5-4; tentatively, D is TRBD1 or TRBD2 (5 bases each). CDR1 is SGHNT, CDR2 YYREEE, per germline (reference sequence). V was cut by 5 bases and J by 3 bases, with 20 bases left in between. The CDR3 is 17 amino acids.

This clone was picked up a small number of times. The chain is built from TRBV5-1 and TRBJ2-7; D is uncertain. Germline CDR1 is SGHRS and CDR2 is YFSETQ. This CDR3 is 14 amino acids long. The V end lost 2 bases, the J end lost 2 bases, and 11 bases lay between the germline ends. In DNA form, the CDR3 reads TGCGCCAGCAGCTTCGATCTGAAACCCTACGAGCAGTACTTC. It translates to CASSFDLKPYEQYF.